This TCR beta chain was sequenced for a study of PD-1 blockade in mismatch repair-deficient tumors. Study as a whole: Patients had approximately 11 mismatch repair-deficient cancer types and were previously treated and progressing.

Clones were read by immunoSEQ multiplex PCR, and TCRdb kept only the in-frame ones, dropping some. The table has over 100,000 clones, 65% to 80% seen once; the top ten hold about 5.1%. V was pared by 1 base and J by 5 bases, with 15 bases between. Per germline, CDR1 SGHTA and CDR2 FQGNSA. The CDR3 totals 16 residues. V gene TRBV7-2 combines with J gene TRBJ2-4; D possibly corresponds to TRBD1 (6 bases). This TCR came from an adult with mismatch repair-deficient cancer. The sample was peripheral blood, taken 60 to 65 weeks after starting pembrolizumab. CDR3 nucleotides: TGTGCCAGCAGCTTAGGAGGGGCTGGGGGCCAAAACATTCAGTACTTC. Protein sequence: CASSLGGAGGQNIQYF.